These 16 T cell receptor beta chains were all obtained from the same sample, sequenced in a study of shared clonotypes between healthy human individuals. CD8 cells regarded as naive lacked CD45RO, were positively chosen for CCR7, and omitted terminally differentiated effector memory CD45RA+ cells. Sequencing used immunoSEQ multiplex PCR; TCRdb keeps in-frame clones, though not all of them. The sample has about 2 million clones; less than 95% are singletons. Source material: naive CD8+ T cells sorted from blood. The receptors shown here come from a man aged 18 to 35 in good health.

Notes on this clone: This specimen includes other DNA sequences encoding the same CDR3. The chain carries TRBV7-9 and TRBJ2-7; 8 positions agree with TRBD1. This CDR3 is 15 amino acids long. J lost 0 bases, V lost 1 base, and 2 bases had no gene match. CDR1 is SEHNR, CDR2 FQNEAQ, per germline (reference sequence). The CDR3 sequence is CASSLVGTGSYEQYF. Written as DNA, the CDR3 is TGTGCCAGCAGCTTAGTAGGGACAGGCTCCTACGAGCAGTACTTC.

The chain uses TRBV7-8 and TRBJ2-3; D is perhaps TRBD1 (6 bases). V was cut by 5 bases and J by 0 bases, with 15 bases left in between. Germline-derived CDR1 and CDR2 are SGHVS and FQNEAQ. The CDR3 totals 16 residues. The CDR3: CASSPYGGPSTDTQYF. The CDR3 nucleotides are TGTGCCAGCAGCCCCTATGGGGGCCCGAGCACAGATACGCAGTATTTT.

Of note for this clone: This sample includes further DNA sequences coding for the same CDR3. The J gene is TRBJ1-5, the V gene TRBV27; D is undetermined. The CDR3 is 14 residues long. V gave up 5 bases and J gave up 1 base, with 9 bases separating them. Per the germline V gene, CDR1 is MNHEY and CDR2 is SMNVEV (reference sequence). The CDR3 DNA follows: TGTGCCAGCAGTGTAGTCGGAAGCAATCAGCCCCAGCATTTT. Translating it yields CASSVVGSNQPQHF.

This chain links TRBV4-1 with TRBJ2-5; a possible D gene is TRBD2 (5 bases). Germline CDR1 MGHRA, CDR2 YSYEKL. The CDR3 consists of 15 residues. Trimming pared 3 bases from V and 2 bases from J, leaving 13 bases between. The CDR3 DNA reads as TGCGCCAGCAGCCAGATAGGCCGGGAACAAGAGACCCAGTACTTC. It translates to CASSQIGREQETQYF.

The chain carries TRBV27 and TRBJ1-1; 7 bases align to TRBD1. The CDR3 has 15 residues. With V trimmed by 1 base and J by 3 bases, 5 bases remained unmatched. Germline V gives CDR1 MNHEY, CDR2 SMNVEV (reference sequence). The CDR3 loop is CASSLLVRGHTEAFF. The CDR3 DNA reads as TGTGCCAGCAGTTTATTGGTGAGGGGGCACACTGAAGCTTTCTTT.

This chain links TRBV12-5 with TRBJ2-2; 7 bases are a match to TRBD1. CDR3 length: 15 amino acids. From germline, CDR1 is LGHNT and CDR2 FRNRAP. Trimming at V came to 3 bases and at J to 3 bases, leaving 4 bases not matched to a gene. CDR3 amino acids: CASGLRQGDTGELFF. The CDR3 region has the DNA TGTGCTAGTGGTTTAAGGCAGGGGGACACCGGGGAGCTGTTTTTT.

As regards this clone: This CDR3 is also generated by other DNA sequences in the sample. This chain links TRBV6-1 with TRBJ2-7, with TRBD1 as a possible D gene (6 bases). Trimming left V 6 bases short and J 2 bases short, with 11 bases between. Germline CDR1 MNHNS, CDR2 SASEGT. The CDR3 contains 13 residues. In DNA form, the CDR3 reads TGTGCCAGCAGCGAGGGGGTAACCTACGAGCAGTACTTC. Amino acid sequence: CASSEGVTYEQYF.

V gene TRBV27 combines with J gene TRBJ1-1; 8 bases map to TRBD1. The CDR3 runs 13 residues. Germline trimming cut 1 base from V and 11 bases from J; bases unmatched to any gene: 6. Germline V gene data show CDR1 as MNHEY and CDR2 as SMNVEV (reference sequence). The DNA for the CDR3 is TGTGCCAGCAGTTTATTAGCTCAGGGGGCTGCTTTCTTT. This codes for CASSLLAQGAAFF.

This sequence joins TRBV7-2 and TRBJ2-2, with 10 positions matching TRBD1. Germline trimming cut 1 base from V and 4 bases from J; bases unmatched to any gene: 3. CDR3 size: 16 residues. Per the germline V gene, CDR1 is SGHTA and CDR2 is FQGNSA. CDR3: CASSLVGQGGTGELFF. CDR3 in DNA: TGTGCCAGCAGCTTAGTCGGACAGGGGGGCACCGGGGAGCTGTTTTTT. The full variable domain, completed using reference TRBV7-2 and TRBJ2-2, is GAGVSQSPSNKVTEKGKDVELRCDPISGHTALYWYRQSLGQGLEFLIYFQGNSAPDKSGLPSDRFSAERTGGSVSTLTIQRTQQEDSAVYLCASSLVGQGGTGELFFGEGSRLTVL.

The V and J genes are TRBV4-1 and TRBJ2-7, with 8 nucleotides matching TRBD2. The CDR3 covers 15 residues. Germline loops: CDR1 MGHRA, CDR2 YSYEKL. Germline trimming cut 1 base from V and 2 bases from J; bases unmatched to any gene: 4. The CDR3 coding sequence is TGCGCCAGCAGCCAAGGAGTAGCGGGACCCTACGAGCAGTACTTC. It encodes CASSQGVAGPYEQYF.

The chain carries TRBV27 and TRBJ2-5, with 8 bases matching TRBD2. CDR3 length: 15 residues. The V segment lost 6 bases and the J segment 2 bases; nucleotides outside the gene matches: 8. CDR1 MNHEY and CDR2 SMNVEV come from the germline V gene (reference sequence). This CDR3 is CASSTLAGVQETQYF. The CDR3 DNA sequence: TGTGCCAGCAGCACCCTAGCGGGTGTACAAGAGACCCAGTACTTC.

The genes are TRBV4-1 and TRBJ2-7; D may be TRBD2 (6 bases). This CDR3 contains 15 residues. Between the trimmed V and J ends, which lost 0 bases and 4 bases, there was a span of 13 bases. CDR1 MGHRA and CDR2 YSYEKL come from the germline V gene. CDR3 DNA sequence: TGCGCCAGCAGCCAAGAGCAAGCGGGCGGATACGAGCAGTACTTC. It yields the protein CASSQEQAGGYEQYF.

V usage is TRBV27 and J usage is TRBJ1-4; D gene ambiguous. V was trimmed by 5 bases and J by 8 bases, leaving 15 bases between them. CDR1 is MNHEY, CDR2 SMNVEV, per germline (reference sequence). The CDR3 is 14 amino acids. As DNA, the CDR3 is TGTGCCAGCAGTCCCGGCCACGACGGAGAAAAACTGTTTTTT. This sequence encodes CASSPGHDGEKLFF.

This clone was picked up one time. At the DNA level, this CDR3 is encoded by other sequences in the same sample as well. The chain links TRBV9 to TRBJ2-7; D is perhaps TRBD1 (6 bases). Germline CDR1 is SGDLS and CDR2 is YYNGEE. The CDR3 loop spans 12 amino acids. Between the trimmed V and J ends, which lost 2 bases and 3 bases, there was a span of 6 bases. As DNA, the CDR3 is TGTGCCAGCAGCGTGGACAGCTACGAGCAGTACTTC. As protein: CASSVDSYEQYF.

The V and J genes are TRBV7-9 and TRBJ1-2; TRBD1 agrees at 9 bases. This CDR3 contains 15 residues. The germline V gene encodes CDR1 SEHNR and CDR2 FQNEAQ (reference sequence). V shed 5 bases and J 1 base; nucleotides not matched to a gene: 5. CDR3 region: CASSGPGQGNYGYTF. In DNA, the CDR3 is TGTGCCAGCAGCGGGCCGGGACAGGGTAACTATGGCTACACCTTC.

V gene TRBV27 combines with J gene TRBJ2-5; 10 positions match TRBD2. V trimming: 6 bases; J trimming: 1 base; junction bases outside the gene matches: 2. Germline CDR1 and CDR2: MNHEY and SMNVEV (reference sequence). This CDR3 spans 14 amino acids. For the CDR3, the DNA is TGTGCCAGCAGAAGGACTAGCGGCCAAGAGACCCAGTACTTC. It yields the protein CASRRTSGQETQYF.